This TCR beta chain came from a study of regulatory T cells in long-lasting Graves disease. Overall study results and limits: Public clonotype sharing was higher in persistent than newly diagnosed patients. Favored usage of TRBV28, TRBJ1-2 and TRBJ2-5 was recorded in persistent disease.

Time point reported: newly diagnosed GD, antithyroid drugs for less than 3 months. PBMCs were the source of the RNA used for TCR sequencing. The patients were drawn from one endocrinology department in Xi'an, China. Blood from the periphery, approximately 9 milliliters in all, was drawn into EDTA tubes. J lost 3 bases, V lost 6 bases, and 9 bases had no gene match. The germline gives CDR1 MNHNS, CDR2 SASEGT. This CDR3 is 15 amino acids long. For TCR beta, libraries came from iRepertoire HTBI primers and Arm-PCR of CDR3 regions. TCRdb reanalysed the multiplex PCR reads using MiXCR and keeps one entry per CDR3 protein. Seen here are under 450,000 distinct CDR3 sequences, over 9.5% observed once, and the top ten hold approximately 17%. This clonotype was recorded at least ten times. Its antigen is still unknown. The sample was also linked to a second study, of T cells in Graves' hyperthyroidism and ophthalmopathy.

The sequenced sample was peripheral blood mononuclear cells (PBMCs), obtained at new diagnosis, from a patient treated with antithyroid drugs. This receptor was identified in a woman aged 18 to 35 with Graves disease. The chain recombines TRBV6-1 with TRBJ2-7; 9 bases match TRBD1. Here the CDR3 reads CASRAGTGKNYEQYF. DNA of the CDR3: TGTGCCAGCAGAGCCGGGACAGGGAAGAACTACGAGCAGTACTTC.